A selection of T cell receptor beta chains follows, all from one sample in a study of immune cell composition in non-small cell lung cancer. Profiling relied on immunoSEQ multiplex PCR, and the TCRdb table lists in-frame clones only, not all of them. The table records thousands of clones, 68% of them present only once. Specimen: lung tumor tissue. These receptors originate from a human donor with non-small cell lung cancer. CDR3s include the opening cysteine and the closing phenylalanine or tryptophan. D genes are given only for firm matches.

CDR3aa: CSVLGSNYGYTF
CDR3nt: TGCAGCGTCCTCGGGTCCAACTATGGCTACACCTTC
d_gene: .
len: 12
j_gene: TRBJ1-2
v_gene: TRBV29-1

CDR3aa: CASSLGLNSYEQYF
CDR3nt: TGTGCCAGCAGCTTGGGACTAAACTCCTACGAGCAGTACTTC
d_gene: TRBD2
len: 14
j_gene: TRBJ2-7
v_gene: TRBV7-9

CDR3aa: CASSLRQPPIMDF
CDR3nt: TGTGCCAGCAGTCTGCGACAGCCACCCATTATGGACTTT
d_gene: .
len: 13
j_gene: TRBJ1-6
v_gene: TRBV6-5

CDR3aa: CASSVERGGTVPDTQYF
CDR3nt: TGTGCCAGCAGCGTAGAGCGAGGCGGGACCGTCCCGGATACGCAGTATTTT
d_gene: .
len: 17
j_gene: TRBJ2-3
v_gene: TRBV9

CDR3aa: CASSSDDGTSQETQYF
CDR3nt: TGTGCCAGCAGTTCCGACGACGGGACTAGCCAAGAGACCCAGTACTTC
d_gene: TRBD2
len: 16
j_gene: TRBJ2-5
v_gene: TRBV28

CDR3aa: CASSFGAGLGNEQFF
CDR3nt: TGTGCCAGCAGTTTTGGGGCAGGGTTGGGAAATGAGCAGTTCTTC
d_gene: .
len: 15
j_gene: TRBJ2-1
v_gene: TRBV27

CDR3aa: CASSERWAPNTEAFF
CDR3nt: TGTGCCAGCAGTGAACGTTGGGCCCCGAACACTGAAGCTTTCTTT
d_gene: .
len: 15
j_gene: TRBJ1-1
v_gene: TRBV2

CDR3aa: CASSVAGVGNEQFF
CDR3nt: TGTGCCAGCTCGGTAGCGGGAGTGGGAAATGAGCAGTTCTTC
d_gene: TRBD2
len: 14
j_gene: TRBJ2-1
v_gene: TRBV14

CDR3aa: CASDRTGYTDTQYF
CDR3nt: TGTGCCAGCGACCGGACTGGTTACACAGATACGCAGTATTTT
d_gene: .
len: 14
j_gene: TRBJ2-3
v_gene: TRBV28

CDR3aa: CASSFPGGGAGEQYF
CDR3nt: TGTGCCAGCAGTTTCCCTGGCGGGGGGGCCGGCGAGCAGTACTTC
d_gene: TRBD2
len: 15
j_gene: TRBJ2-7
v_gene: TRBV6-6

CDR3aa: CASRTLLLQRDTGELFF
CDR3nt: TGTGCCAGCAGAACTCTATTACTCCAGCGGGACACCGGGGAGCTGTTTTTT
d_gene: .
len: 17
j_gene: TRBJ2-2
v_gene: TRBV21-1

CDR3aa: CASSPTGRELNEQFF
CDR3nt: TGTGCCAGCAGCCCGACAGGGAGAGAGCTCAATGAGCAGTTCTTC
d_gene: TRBD1
len: 15
j_gene: TRBJ2-1
v_gene: TRBV7-9

CDR3aa: CASSPRTSASTDTQYF
CDR3nt: TGTGCCAGCAGTCCCCGGACTAGCGCTAGCACAGATACGCAGTATTTT
d_gene: TRBD2
len: 16
j_gene: TRBJ2-3
v_gene: TRBV6-6

CDR3aa: CASSSRLAGYSPDTQYF
CDR3nt: TGCGCCAGCAGCTCCCGACTAGCGGGATACTCGCCCGATACGCAGTATTTT
d_gene: TRBD2
len: 17
j_gene: TRBJ2-3
v_gene: TRBV5-1

CDR3aa: CASSLRRGASQETQYF
CDR3nt: TGTGCCAGCAGTTTACGGCGGGGGGCATCCCAAGAGACCCAGTACTTC
d_gene: TRBD2
len: 16
j_gene: TRBJ2-5
v_gene: TRBV27

CDR3aa: CASSLATGFLNEQFF
CDR3nt: TGCGCCAGCAGCTTGGCCACAGGGTTTTTGAATGAGCAGTTCTTC
d_gene: .
len: 15
j_gene: TRBJ2-1
v_gene: TRBV5-1

CDR3aa: CASSSSGGAPGELFF
CDR3nt: TGTGCCAGCAGCTCTAGCGGGGGGGCCCCCGGGGAGCTGTTTTTT
d_gene: TRBD2
len: 15
j_gene: TRBJ2-2
v_gene: TRBV7-8

CDR3aa: CAWSGTSGSRDTQYF
CDR3nt: TGTGCCTGGAGTGGGACTAGCGGGAGTAGAGATACGCAGTATTTT
d_gene: TRBD2
len: 15
j_gene: TRBJ2-3
v_gene: TRBV30